These 5 T cell receptor beta chains were all obtained from the same sample, sequenced in a study of blood T cell repertoires in COVID-19. TCRdb's copy holds only in-frame clones and misses some; the assay was immunoSEQ multiplex PCR. The sample includes over 50,000 clones, more than 80% of them seen just once. Material for sequencing was PBMCs or T cells enriched from blood (not recorded which). The receptors come from a woman between 40 and 55 years old with acute COVID-19.

The rearrangement links TRBV29-1 to TRBJ2-1, with 9 bases fitting TRBD2. The V segment lost 2 bases and the J segment 8 bases; nucleotides outside the gene matches: 7. The germline CDR1 and CDR2 sequences are SQVTM and ANQGSEA. There are 14 residues in the CDR3. CDR3 region: CSVERSSGMDEQFF. CDR3 nucleotide sequence: TGCAGCGTTGAAAGGTCTAGCGGGATGGATGAGCAGTTCTTC.

The CDR3 protein is CASSVAGAQRLDTQYF. Here the CDR3 DNA reads TGTGCCAGCAGCGTAGCTGGGGCGCAGAGGCTGGATACGCAGTATTTT. V is TRBV9 and J is TRBJ2-3, with TRBD1 as a possible D gene (5 bases). Germline V CDR1 and CDR2: SGDLS, YYNGEE. The CDR3 length is 16 residues. V gave up 0 bases and J gave up 6 bases, with 17 bases separating them.

The V gene is TRBV29-1, the J gene TRBJ1-4, with a possible D match to TRBD1 (5 bases). The germline V gene encodes CDR1 SQVTM and CDR2 ANQGSEA. Deletions cut 7 bases from V and 8 bases from J, with 14 bases between. This CDR3 region has 12 residues. CDR3 sequence reads: CSARRGGEKLFF. Written as DNA, the CDR3 is TGCAGCGCCCGGAGGGGAGGCGAAAAACTGTTTTTT.

This sequence joins TRBV18 and TRBJ2-2; a possible D gene is TRBD1 (6 bases). The length of the CDR3 is 15 residues. CDR1 KGHSH and CDR2 LQKENI come from the germline V gene. V was trimmed by 3 bases and J by 7 bases, leaving 15 bases between them. CDR3 residues: CASSPRQATIGELFF. The CDR3 nucleotides are TGTGCCAGCTCACCGCGACAGGCCACCATCGGGGAGCTGTTTTTT.

The gene calls are TRBV24-1 and TRBJ2-1, with D tentatively TRBD1 (6 bases). The CDR3 covers 14 residues. The ends were cut back, 2 bases at V and 6 bases at J, with 10 bases in the middle. The V gene's germline CDR1 is KGHDR and CDR2 SFDVKD. The CDR3 loop reads CATSDSDSPNEQFF. The CDR3 DNA sequence: TGTGCCACCAGTGATTCGGACAGCCCCAATGAGCAGTTCTTC.